Below are 6 T cell receptor beta chains sequenced from a single sample in a study of T cell responses to AZD1222 COVID-19 vaccine. The table came from immunoSEQ multiplex PCR; TCRdb's copy has only in-frame clones and leaves some out. The data contain roughly 76,000 clones, about 88% of them singletons. The sample was peripheral blood, taken on day 0 of AZD1222 vaccination. The receptors were sampled from an adult in good health.

The V gene is TRBV25-1, the J gene TRBJ1-6; D unclear. Germline V gives CDR1 MGHDK, CDR2 SYGVNS. The CDR3 covers 14 residues. The V gene lost 2 bases and the J gene lost 7 bases, with 9 bases spanning the gap. The CDR3 DNA reads as TGTGCCAGCAGTGAACTAACCTTCAATTCACCCCTCCACTTT. Encoded protein: CASSELTFNSPLHF.

This sequence joins TRBV10-2 and TRBJ2-1, with TRBD2 as a possible D gene (6 bases). The V end was cut by 4 bases, the J end by 5 bases, with 15 bases between. There are 15 residues in the CDR3. Germline V gene data show CDR1 as WSHSY and CDR2 as SAAADI. CDR3 loop: CASSVPWRGHNEQFF. The CDR3 region has the DNA TGCGCCAGCAGTGTGCCTTGGCGGGGCCACAATGAGCAGTTCTTC.

This clone appeared once. The genes are TRBV5-1 and TRBJ1-6; D ambiguous. This CDR3 has 17 residues. The germline V gene encodes CDR1 SGHRS and CDR2 YFSETQ. The germline V and J ends were trimmed by 10 bases and 0 bases, with 20 bases remaining between them. The CDR3 is CASQAGKTSSYNSPLHF. The CDR3 DNA is TGCGCCTCACAAGCGGGAAAAACCAGCTCCTATAATTCACCCCTCCACTTT.

The V and J genes are TRBV21-1 and TRBJ2-7; the listed D gene, TRBD1, was not tested against the DNA. TRBV21-1 is a documented pseudogene. The CDR3 is made up of 15 amino acids. CDR3 DNA sequence: TGTGCCAGCAGTAAATCCATCTCAACATCCTACGAGCAGTACGTC. It specifies CASSKSISTSYEQYV.

The J gene is TRBJ1-3, the V gene TRBV6-2 or TRBV6-3; 8 bases map to TRBD1. Trimming took 6 bases from V and 7 from J; bases not matched to a gene: 5. The CDR3 length is 13 residues. Germline CDR1 and CDR2: MNHEY and SVGEGT. This CDR3 reads CASSLDRANTIYF. DNA of the CDR3: TGTGCCAGCAGCCTGGACAGGGCCAACACCATATATTTT.

This chain connects TRBV15 to TRBJ2-3, with D unresolved. CDR1 is LNHNV and CDR2 is YYDKDF in the germline V gene (reference sequence). V lost 0 bases and J lost 0, with 10 bases in between. The CDR3 totals 16 residues. CDR3 amino acids: CATSRDPSTSTDTQYF. In DNA, the CDR3 is TGTGCCACCAGCAGAGATCCGTCTACTAGCACAGATACGCAGTATTTT.